These 11 T cell receptor beta chains share one sample of origin, sequenced in a study of blood T cells in healthy people across ages. The use of a sample-barcoded 5' primer and a J-beta primer mix characterized a second PCR of roughly 6 to 11 cycles. TCRdb ran MiXCR on the 5' RACE reads and lists one entry per CDR3 protein. The sample gives about 650,000 distinct CDR3 sequences, less than 40% of which show up once; approximately 15% is in the top ten. The material sequenced was blood. These receptors all stem from a woman of 80 years or more in good health.

V gene TRBV20-1 combines with J gene TRBJ2-5; a possible D gene is TRBD1 (7 bases). V was shortened by 6 bases and J by 4 bases, with 12 bases between the two germline ends. CDR3 length: 12 residues. Germline CDR1 and CDR2: DFQATT and SNEGSKA (reference sequence). CDR3: CSAPRGAETQYF. In nucleotides, the CDR3 is TGCAGTGCGCCCAGGGGGGCAGAGACCCAGTACTTC.

The chain joins TRBV28 to TRBJ2-1; no definite D call. This CDR3 is 14 amino acids long. Per germline, CDR1 MDHEN and CDR2 SYDVKM. Trimming left V 6 bases short and J 4 bases short, with 13 bases between. The DNA of the CDR3 is TGTGCCAGCAGGGCCGCCGACACTTACAATGAGCAGTTCTTC. Its protein is CASRAADTYNEQFF. The full variable domain, with the rest looked up from reference TRBV28 and TRBJ2-1, is DVKVTQSSRYLVKRTGEKVFLECVQDMDHENMFWYRQDPGLGLRLIYFSYDVKMKEKGDIPEGYSVSREKKERFSLILESASTNQTSMYLCASRAADTYNEQFFGPGTRLTVL.

In regard to this clonotype: An end of the junction differs from the germline gene, which may be a read error. The chain uses TRBV5-6 and TRBJ2-1; D gene uncertain. There are 15 residues in the CDR3. Germline V CDR1 and CDR2: SGHDT, YYEEEE. The CDR3 DNA sequence: TGTGTCAGCAGCCCAAGCGCTTCGAACTTCAATGAGCAGTTCTTC. Its translation is CVSSPSASNFNEQFF.

At least ten counts were recorded for this clonotype. V usage is TRBV4-3 and J usage is TRBJ2-7; 11 bases match TRBD1. V gave up 1 base and J gave up 4 bases; unmatched junction bases: 3. Germline V lookup: CDR1 LGHNA, CDR2 YSLEER. The CDR3 is 15 residues long. CDR3 amino acids: CASSQGGTGGYEQYF. For the CDR3, the DNA is TGCGCCAGCAGCCAAGGGGGGACAGGGGGATACGAGCAGTACTTC.

This sequence joins TRBV30 and TRBJ1-1; maybe TRBD1 (5 bases). This CDR3 has 19 amino acids. Germline CDR1 GTSNPN, CDR2 SVGIG (reference sequence). V was shortened by 0 bases and J by 3 bases, with 26 bases between the two germline ends. The CDR3 nucleotides are TGTGCCTGGAGTGTATTCGGGGGGGACCTCTTCGATCCCGACACTGAAGCTTTCTTT. It codes for CAWSVFGGDLFDPDTEAFF.

This clonotype was picked up many times. The chain has TRBV5-5 and TRBJ1-1; no firm D call. CDR1 is SGHKS, CDR2 YYEKEE, per germline (reference sequence). The CDR3 covers 15 residues. V was pared by 6 bases and J by 0 bases, with 15 bases between. CDR3 loop: CASNPFQYVNTEAFF. CDR3 DNA sequence: TGTGCCAGCAACCCCTTCCAGTACGTGAACACTGAAGCTTTCTTT. Variable domain in full (rest from reference TRBV5-5 and TRBJ1-1): DAGVTQSPTHLIKTRGQQVTLRCSPISGHKSVSWYQQVLGQGPQFIFQYYEKEERGRGNFPDRFSARQFPNYSSELNVNALLLGDSALYLCASNPFQYVNTEAFFGQGTRLTVV.

A word on this clonotype: A much larger clone lies one base from this, so it may be a read error. The chain joins TRBV6-5 to TRBJ1-6; no reliable D call. Per germline, CDR1 MNHEY and CDR2 SVGAGI. This CDR3 is built from 12 residues. CDR3 region: CASSYRSSPPHF. The CDR3 DNA reads TGTGCCAGCAGTTATCGCAGTTCACCCCCCCACTTT.

This clonotype was seen ten or more times. The V gene is TRBV6-1, the J gene TRBJ1-2; TRBD1 matches 8 bases. The germline gives CDR1 MNHNS, CDR2 SASEGT. V dropped 7 bases and J dropped 8; count of bases not matched to a gene: 9. The length of the CDR3 is 13 residues. CDR3 residues: CASKAGRGQGYTF. For the CDR3, the DNA is TGTGCCAGCAAAGCGGGCAGGGGGCAAGGCTACACCTTC.

This clonotype has a count of ten or more. This CDR3 is CASSVVLGHRTDTQYF. The CDR3, as DNA: TGTGCCAGCAGTGTAGTCCTGGGACACCGCACAGATACGCAGTATTTT. The chain employs TRBV27 and TRBJ2-3, with a weak D call TRBD1 (6 bases). CDR1 MNHEY and CDR2 SMNVEV come from the germline V gene (reference sequence). Trimming took off 5 bases at V and 1 base at J, with 16 bases between the two ends. This CDR3 is 16 amino acids long.

This clonotype was detected a few times. Here the CDR3 DNA reads TGTGCCTGGAGCGCCGCAGGGGCCCAGCAGTATTTT. This translates into CAWSAAGAQQYF. The rearrangement uses TRBV30 and TRBJ2-3, with D perhaps matching TRBD1 (6 bases). The V and J ends lost 3 bases and 11 bases respectively, with 15 bases between them. The CDR3 loop spans 12 amino acids. Per germline, CDR1 GTSNPN and CDR2 SVGIG (reference sequence).

This clonotype was seen only a few times. It may be a read error: a sequence one base away is much more abundant. The chain combines TRBV5-6 with TRBJ2-3; 9 bases are shared with TRBD2. With V trimmed by 4 bases and J by 6 bases, 12 bases remained unmatched. CDR3 length: 16 residues. Germline-derived CDR1 and CDR2 are SGHDT and YYEEEE. CDR3 protein: CASSPMGLAGRDTQYF. The CDR3 DNA sequence: TGTGCCAGCAGCCCCATGGGACTAGCCGGTAGGGATACGCAGTATTTT.